The next 9 T cell receptor beta chains were all read from a single sample in a study of blood T cell repertoires in COVID-19. Assay used: immunoSEQ multiplex PCR; TCRdb lists only in-frame clones, some missing. The sample lists 55,000 to 75,000 clones, about three quarters occurring once. Specimen: peripheral blood. These receptors were collected from a human donor in a cohort sampled during active COVID-19.

J is TRBJ2-2 and V is TRBV7-2; 7 positions agree with TRBD2. Per germline, CDR1 SGHTA and CDR2 FQGNSA. CDR3 length: 14 residues. Trimming removed 5 bases from V and 6 bases from J; junction bases left unmatched: 6. The CDR3 DNA is TGTGCCAGCAGCCCTTCGCTAGCGGCCGGGGAGCTGTTTTTT. Amino acid sequence: CASSPSLAAGELFF.

The CDR3 DNA reads TGTGCCAGCAGTTACTCGGGTAGCGGGAGGTATGAGCAGTTCTTC. It encodes CASSYSGSGRYEQFF. The V gene is TRBV6-5, the J gene TRBJ2-1; TRBD2 matches 10 bases. Germline assignment: CDR1 MNHEY and CDR2 SVGAGI. The CDR3 covers 15 residues. The V segment lost 0 bases and the J segment 8 bases; nucleotides outside the gene matches: 4.

The chain carries TRBV10-2 and TRBJ2-3; TRBD2 agrees at 8 bases. Germline-derived CDR1 and CDR2 are WSHSY and SAAADI. The CDR3 is 17 amino acids. J lost 3 bases, V lost 3 bases, and 11 bases had no gene match. The CDR3 loop is CASSDPRREEGTDTQYF. The CDR3 coding sequence is TGCGCCAGCAGTGATCCTAGGCGGGAGGAGGGGACAGATACGCAGTATTTT.

The rearrangement joins TRBV7-2 to TRBJ2-3; no reliable D call. Germline CDR1 reads SGHTA; CDR2 reads FQGNSA. The CDR3 length is 14 residues. With 0 bases removed from V and 0 bases from J, the gap between germline ends came to 4 bases. CDR3 sequence reads: CASSLAYSTDTQYF. Here the CDR3 DNA reads TGTGCCAGCAGCTTAGCCTATAGCACAGATACGCAGTATTTT.

V usage is TRBV7-2 and J usage is TRBJ2-5; TRBD1 aligns across 9 bases. The CDR3 is 16 residues long. From germline, CDR1 is SGHTA and CDR2 FQGNSA. V shed 4 bases, J shed 8 bases, and the junction held 14 bases outside the gene matches. CDR3 protein: CASSWGGQGASSTQYF. In nucleotides, the CDR3 is TGTGCCAGCAGCTGGGGGGGACAGGGAGCCTCGTCCACCCAGTACTTC.

This chain connects TRBV3-1 (or the pseudogene TRBV3-2) to TRBJ1-1; no firm D call. This CDR3 is built from 12 residues. From germline, CDR1 is LGHDT and CDR2 YNNKEL (reference sequence). Trimming shortened V by 4 bases and J by 3 bases, and 6 bases separated the two germline ends. CDR3 loop: CASSPRDTEAFF. As DNA, the CDR3 is TGTGCCAGCAGCCCGAGGGACACTGAAGCTTTCTTT.

The chain is built from TRBV4-3 and TRBJ1-1; D is unresolved. Trimming removed 1 base from V and 0 bases from J, with 6 bases in between. CDR1 is LGHNA and CDR2 is YSLEER in the germline V gene. This CDR3 is 14 amino acids long. The CDR3 DNA reads TGCGCCAGCAGCCAAGGACTCGTGAACACTGAAGCTTTCTTT. Translated, it gives CASSQGLVNTEAFF.

This clone was found once. CDR3 loop: CASSPGLEGNTGELFF. The CDR3 DNA follows: TGTGCCAGCAGTCCGGGACTCGAGGGAAACACCGGGGAGCTGTTTTTT. The chain joins TRBV13 to TRBJ2-2; possibly TRBD2 for D (6 bases). This CDR3 comprises 16 residues. Trimming removed 6 bases at V and 2 bases at J, with 16 bases between. Germline lookup yields CDR1 PRHDT and CDR2 FYEKMQ (reference sequence).

This chain joins TRBV7-9 and TRBJ2-5, with D perhaps matching TRBD1 (6 bases). The CDR3 has 15 residues. V lost 5 bases, J lost 1 base, and 14 bases lay in between. The germline V gene has CDR1 SEHNR and CDR2 FQNEAQ (reference sequence). The CDR3 nucleotides read TGTGCCAGCAGCCGGGTCGGACAGCTCCAAGAGACCCAGTACTTC. Its translation is CASSRVGQLQETQYF.